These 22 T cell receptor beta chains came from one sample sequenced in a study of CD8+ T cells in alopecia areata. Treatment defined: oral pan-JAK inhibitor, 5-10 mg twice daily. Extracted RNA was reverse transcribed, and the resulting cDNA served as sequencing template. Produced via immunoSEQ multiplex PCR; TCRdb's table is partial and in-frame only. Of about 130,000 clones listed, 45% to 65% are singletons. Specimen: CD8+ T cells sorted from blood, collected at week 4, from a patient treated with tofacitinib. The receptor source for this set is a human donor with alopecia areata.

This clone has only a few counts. CDR3 nucleotide sequence: TGCAGCGTTGTGAGCAGTCGCTATGGCTACACCTTC. Protein: CSVVSSRYGYTF. V and J are TRBV29-1 and TRBJ1-2; no clear D gene. Trimming stripped 4 bases from V and 4 bases from J, with 10 bases between. Per the germline V gene, CDR1 is SQVTM and CDR2 is ANQGSEA. CDR3 length equals 12 residues.

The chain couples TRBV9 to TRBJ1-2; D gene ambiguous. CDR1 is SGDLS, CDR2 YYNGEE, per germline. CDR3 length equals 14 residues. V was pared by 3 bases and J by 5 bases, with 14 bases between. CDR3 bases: TGTGCCAGCAGCGGTCCTGGGTCCTCATATGGCTACACCTTC. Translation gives CASSGPGSSYGYTF.

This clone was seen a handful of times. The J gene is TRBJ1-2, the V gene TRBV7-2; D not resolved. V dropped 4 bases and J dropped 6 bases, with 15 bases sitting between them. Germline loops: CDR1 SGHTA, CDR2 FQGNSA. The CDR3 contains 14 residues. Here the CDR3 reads CASSYPPGVDGYTF. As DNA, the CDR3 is TGTGCCAGCAGCTATCCCCCGGGCGTCGATGGCTACACCTTC.

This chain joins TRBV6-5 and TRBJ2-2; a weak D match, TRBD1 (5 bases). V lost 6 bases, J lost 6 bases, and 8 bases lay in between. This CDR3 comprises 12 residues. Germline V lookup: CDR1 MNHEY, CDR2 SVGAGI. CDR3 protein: CASSREAGELFF. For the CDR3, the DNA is TGTGCCAGCAGCAGGGAAGCCGGGGAGCTGTTTTTT.

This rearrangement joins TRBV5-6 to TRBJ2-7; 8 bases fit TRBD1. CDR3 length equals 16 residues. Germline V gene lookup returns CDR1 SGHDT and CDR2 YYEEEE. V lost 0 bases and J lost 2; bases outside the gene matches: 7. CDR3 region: CASSLGTGIIPYEQYF. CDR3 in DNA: TGTGCCAGCAGCTTGGGGACAGGGATTATACCCTACGAGCAGTACTTC.

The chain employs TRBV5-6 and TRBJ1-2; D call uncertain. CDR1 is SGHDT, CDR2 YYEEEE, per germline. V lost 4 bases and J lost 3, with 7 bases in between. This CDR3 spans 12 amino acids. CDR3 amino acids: CASSLGDYGYTF. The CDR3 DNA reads TGTGCCAGCAGCCTTGGGGACTATGGCTACACCTTC.

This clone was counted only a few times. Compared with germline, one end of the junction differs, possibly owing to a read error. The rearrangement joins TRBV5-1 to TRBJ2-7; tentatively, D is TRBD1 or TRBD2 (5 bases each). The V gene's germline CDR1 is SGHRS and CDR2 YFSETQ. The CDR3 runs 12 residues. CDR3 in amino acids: CASSPEGPLLSF. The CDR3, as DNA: TGCGCCAGCAGCCCAGAGGGACCGCTCCTCAGCTTC. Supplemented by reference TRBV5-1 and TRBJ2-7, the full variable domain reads KAGVTQTPRYLIKTRGQQVTLSCSPISGHRSVSWYQQTPGQGLQFLFEYFSETQRNKGNFPGRFSGRQFSNSRSEMNVSTLELGDSALYLCASSPEGPLLSFGPGTRLTVT.

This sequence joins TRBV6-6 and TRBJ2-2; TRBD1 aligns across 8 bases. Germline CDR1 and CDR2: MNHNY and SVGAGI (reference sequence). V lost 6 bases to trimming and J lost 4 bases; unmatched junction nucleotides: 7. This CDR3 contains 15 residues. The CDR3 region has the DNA TGTGCCAGCAGACCGACAGGGGAAGGCACCGGGGAGCTGTTTTTT. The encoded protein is CASRPTGEGTGELFF.

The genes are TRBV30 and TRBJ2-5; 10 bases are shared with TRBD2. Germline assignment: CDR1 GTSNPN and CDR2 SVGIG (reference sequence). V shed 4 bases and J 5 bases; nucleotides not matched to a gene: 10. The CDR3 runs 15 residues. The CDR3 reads CAWIGAGGPEETQYF. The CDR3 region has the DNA TGTGCCTGGATTGGAGCGGGGGGGCCAGAGGAGACCCAGTACTTC.

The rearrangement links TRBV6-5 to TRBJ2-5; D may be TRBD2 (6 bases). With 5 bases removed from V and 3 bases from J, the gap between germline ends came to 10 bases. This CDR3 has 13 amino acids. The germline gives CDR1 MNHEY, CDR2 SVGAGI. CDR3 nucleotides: TGTGCCAGCAGTCCATGGACTAAAGAGACCCAGTACTTC. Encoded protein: CASSPWTKETQYF.

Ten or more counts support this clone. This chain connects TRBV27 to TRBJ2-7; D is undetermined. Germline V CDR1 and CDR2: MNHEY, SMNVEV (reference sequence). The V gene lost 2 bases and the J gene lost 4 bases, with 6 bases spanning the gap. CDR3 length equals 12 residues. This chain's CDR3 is CASSLKGYEQYF. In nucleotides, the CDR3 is TGTGCCAGCAGTTTAAAGGGTTACGAGCAGTACTTC.

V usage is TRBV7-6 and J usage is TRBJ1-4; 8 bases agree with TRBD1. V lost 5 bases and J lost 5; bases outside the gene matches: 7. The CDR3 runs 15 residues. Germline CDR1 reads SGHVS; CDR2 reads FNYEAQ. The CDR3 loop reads CASSPTGGPNEKLFF. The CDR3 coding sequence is TGTGCCAGCAGCCCCACAGGGGGGCCCAATGAAAAACTGTTTTTT.

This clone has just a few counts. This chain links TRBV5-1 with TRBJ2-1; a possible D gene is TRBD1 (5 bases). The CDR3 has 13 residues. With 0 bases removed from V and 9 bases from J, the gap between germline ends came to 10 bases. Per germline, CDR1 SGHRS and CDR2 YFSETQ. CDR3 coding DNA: TGCGCCAGCAGCTTGGTAGGGGCTAGTGAGCAGTTCTTC. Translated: CASSLVGASEQFF.

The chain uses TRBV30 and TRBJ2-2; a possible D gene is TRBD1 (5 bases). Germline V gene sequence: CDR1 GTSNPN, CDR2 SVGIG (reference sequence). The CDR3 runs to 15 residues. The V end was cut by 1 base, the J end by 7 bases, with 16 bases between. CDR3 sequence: CAWSDQGIWGGELFF. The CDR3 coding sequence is TGTGCCTGGAGTGACCAGGGAATATGGGGCGGGGAGCTGTTTTTT. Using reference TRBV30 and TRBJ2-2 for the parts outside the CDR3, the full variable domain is SQTIHQWPATLVQPVGSPLSLECTVEGTSNPNLYWYRQAAGRGLQLLFYSVGIGQISSEVPQNLSASRPQDRQFILSSKKLLLSDSGFYLCAWSDQGIWGGELFFGEGSRLTVL.

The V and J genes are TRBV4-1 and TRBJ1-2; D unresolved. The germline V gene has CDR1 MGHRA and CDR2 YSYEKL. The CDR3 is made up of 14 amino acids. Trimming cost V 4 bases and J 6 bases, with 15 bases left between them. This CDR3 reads CASSPITSLDGYTF. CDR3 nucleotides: TGCGCCAGCAGCCCCATCACCAGCCTCGATGGCTACACCTTC.

In DNA, the CDR3 is TGTGCCAGCAGCGTAGCGCCTGCGGGGGGGTACGATGAGCAGTTCTTC. This gives the protein CASSVAPAGGYDEQFF. The V gene is TRBV9, the J gene TRBJ2-1; 9 bases are a match to TRBD2. The V gene end was trimmed by 0 bases and the J gene end by 8 bases; junction bases not matched to a gene: 9. Germline CDR1 is SGDLS and CDR2 is YYNGEE. The CDR3 length is 16 residues.

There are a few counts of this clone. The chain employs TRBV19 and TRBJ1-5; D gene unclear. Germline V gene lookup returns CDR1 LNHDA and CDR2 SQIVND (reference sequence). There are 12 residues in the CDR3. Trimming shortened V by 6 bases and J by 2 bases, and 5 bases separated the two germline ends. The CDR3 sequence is CASRMGNQPQHF. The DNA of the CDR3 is TGTGCCAGTAGGATGGGCAATCAGCCCCAGCATTTT.

The CDR3 is CASSSQAGQQETQYF. DNA for the CDR3: TGTGCCAGCAGCTCCCAAGCGGGCCAACAAGAGACCCAGTACTTC. The rearrangement joins TRBV11-1 to TRBJ2-5; D might be TRBD2 (6 bases). The CDR3 length is 15 residues. V lost 4 bases to trimming and J lost 2 bases, with 14 bases between them. The V gene's germline CDR1 is SGHAT and CDR2 FQDESV (reference sequence).

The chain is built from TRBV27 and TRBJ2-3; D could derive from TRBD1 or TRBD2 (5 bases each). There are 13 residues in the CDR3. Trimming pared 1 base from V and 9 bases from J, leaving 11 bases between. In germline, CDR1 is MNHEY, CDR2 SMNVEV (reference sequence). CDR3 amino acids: CASSLFGDETQYF. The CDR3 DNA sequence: TGTGCCAGCAGTTTATTTGGGGACGAGACGCAGTATTTT.

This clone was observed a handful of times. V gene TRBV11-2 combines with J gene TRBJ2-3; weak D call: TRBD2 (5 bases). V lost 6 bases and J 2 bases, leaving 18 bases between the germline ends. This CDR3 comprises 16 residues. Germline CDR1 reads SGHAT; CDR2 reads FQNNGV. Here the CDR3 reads CASRYEPGSTTDTQYF. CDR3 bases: TGTGCCAGCAGATATGAGCCGGGATCGACCACAGATACGCAGTATTTT.

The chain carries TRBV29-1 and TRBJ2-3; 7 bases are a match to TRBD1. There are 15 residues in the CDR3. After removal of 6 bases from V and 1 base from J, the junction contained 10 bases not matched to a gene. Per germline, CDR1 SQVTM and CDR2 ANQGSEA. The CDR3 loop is CSVADRVRRTDTQYF. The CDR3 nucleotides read TGCAGCGTCGCAGACAGGGTTCGTCGCACAGATACGCAGTATTTT.

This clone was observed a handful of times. This CDR3 reads CASSLSIGTGRYEQYF. Written as DNA, the CDR3 is TGTGCCAGCAGTTTATCTATCGGGACAGGACGCTACGAGCAGTACTTC. This sequence joins TRBV27 and TRBJ2-7; the match to TRBD1 covers 8 bases. The CDR3 length is 16 residues. Germline CDR1 reads MNHEY; CDR2 reads SMNVEV (reference sequence). After removal of 0 bases from V and 3 bases from J, the junction contained 7 bases not matched to a gene.